One and the same sample provided the 15 T cell receptor beta chains below, sequenced in a study of blood T cell repertoires in COVID-19. The assay was immunoSEQ multiplex PCR, and TCRdb's table has in-frame clones only and misses some. Of 150,000 or so clones in the sample, 77% were seen once. Sample: peripheral blood. The source is a woman aged 45-59 years with active or convalescent COVID-19.

V and J are TRBV10-3 and TRBJ2-1; D remains unclear. There are 12 residues in the CDR3. With 0 bases removed from V and 8 bases from J, the gap between germline ends came to 5 bases. CDR1 ENHRY and CDR2 SYGVKD come from the germline V gene. The CDR3 protein is CAISESADEQFF. The CDR3 coding sequence is TGTGCCATCAGTGAGTCGGCCGATGAGCAGTTCTTC.

V is TRBV11-2 and J is TRBJ1-1; 7 positions match TRBD1. CDR3 length: 15 amino acids. With 0 bases clipped from V and 5 bases from J, the junction kept 6 bases outside the gene matches. CDR1 is SGHAT, CDR2 FQNNGV, per germline. The CDR3 nucleotides read TGTGCCAGCAGCTTAGACAGGGGGGCGGGTACTGAAGCTTTCTTT. This sequence encodes CASSLDRGAGTEAFF.

The chain links TRBV28 to TRBJ1-5, with TRBD1 as a possible D gene (5 bases). The CDR3 loop spans 14 amino acids. The germline V gene encodes CDR1 MDHEN and CDR2 SYDVKM. Trimming took 0 bases from V and 5 from J, leaving 8 bases between them. CDR3 DNA sequence: TGTGCCAGCAGTTTATGGACAGCTGATCAGCCCCAGCATTTT. Translating it yields CASSLWTADQPQHF.

This chain joins TRBV24-1 and TRBJ2-2, with 12 bases matching TRBD1. J gave up 6 bases and V 5 bases, and 12 bases lay outside the gene matches. This CDR3 comprises 18 residues. In germline, CDR1 is KGHDR, CDR2 SFDVKD. The CDR3 DNA reads TGTGCCACCAGTGCTCCCCCGGGACAGGGGGCAGGATCCGGGGAGCTGTTTTTT. Its translation is CATSAPPGQGAGSGELFF.

The V call is TRBV14, the J call TRBJ2-4; 8 nucleotides agree with TRBD1. The CDR3 has 14 amino acids. The germline V gene has CDR1 SGHDN and CDR2 FVKESK. V shed 6 bases, J shed 0 bases, and the junction held 1 base outside the gene matches. The CDR3 DNA reads as TGTGCCAGCAGTCAGGGGGCAGCCAAAAACATTCAGTACTTC. This translates into CASSQGAAKNIQYF.

The J gene is TRBJ2-3, the V gene TRBV11-2; TRBD2 agrees at 10 bases. CDR3 length equals 14 residues. From germline, CDR1 is SGHAT and CDR2 FQNNGV. V was pared by 5 bases and J by 10 bases, with 9 bases of the junction left unmatched. For the CDR3, the DNA is TGTGCCAGCAGCCCTAAAGCGGGGGGGCCGCCGCAGTATTTT. As protein: CASSPKAGGPPQYF.

Concerning this clone: Other DNA sequences in the sample encode the same CDR3. The V and J genes are TRBV28 and TRBJ2-7; D is uncertain. This CDR3 has 15 residues. Germline-derived CDR1 and CDR2 are MDHEN and SYDVKM. Trimming took off 2 bases at V and 0 bases at J, with 11 bases between the two ends. The CDR3 loop is CASSLGGVSSYEQYF. CDR3 bases: TGTGCCAGCAGTTTAGGCGGCGTAAGCTCCTACGAGCAGTACTTC.

The chain recombines TRBV12-3 or TRBV12-4 with TRBJ1-3, with D unclear. This CDR3 has 12 amino acids. Trimming took 5 bases from V and 4 from J, leaving 6 bases between them. The CDR3 sequence: CASSGEGNTIYF. In DNA form, the CDR3 reads TGTGCCAGCAGTGGGGAGGGAAACACCATATATTTT.

This chain joins TRBV18 and TRBJ1-1; D perhaps matches TRBD1 (6 bases). The CDR3 is made up of 15 amino acids. Trimming stripped 3 bases from V and 4 bases from J, with 15 bases between. Per the germline V gene, CDR1 is KGHSH and CDR2 is LQKENI. The CDR3 DNA sequence: TGTGCCAGCTCACCGCCACAGGGCCAAGGCACTGAAGCTTTCTTT. Translation gives CASSPPQGQGTEAFF.

The rearrangement links TRBV7-9 to TRBJ1-2; 7 bases align to TRBD1. Germline CDR1 is SEHNR and CDR2 is FQNEAQ (reference sequence). After removal of 2 bases from V and 0 bases from J, the junction contained 6 bases not matched to a gene. This CDR3 contains 16 residues. The CDR3: CASSLFVTGPNYGYTF. The CDR3 DNA is TGTGCCAGCAGCTTATTCGTGACAGGGCCTAACTATGGCTACACCTTC.

This clone was seen once. The CDR3 sequence: CASSPWTGVGGELFF. The CDR3 nucleotides are TGTGCCAGCAGCCCCTGGACAGGGGTTGGCGGGGAGCTGTTTTTT. This chain joins TRBV7-2 and TRBJ2-2; 9 positions agree with TRBD1. CDR1 is SGHTA, CDR2 FQGNSA, per germline. The CDR3 loop spans 15 amino acids. V shed 5 bases and J 7 bases; nucleotides not matched to a gene: 8.

This clone was detected a few times. This rearrangement joins TRBV4-3 to TRBJ2-7; a possible D gene is TRBD2 (5 bases). The CDR3 is made up of 13 amino acids. V lost 0 bases, J lost 4 bases, and 7 bases lay in between. Germline-derived CDR1 and CDR2 are LGHNA and YSLEER. CDR3 in amino acids: CASSQDAGYEQYF. Written as DNA, the CDR3 is TGCGCCAGCAGCCAAGATGCGGGTTACGAGCAGTACTTC.

The rearrangement uses TRBV7-8 and TRBJ1-1; D may be TRBD1 (5 bases). The V and J ends lost 0 bases and 4 bases respectively, with 9 bases between them. The CDR3 is made up of 14 amino acids. Germline CDR1 and CDR2: SGHVS and FQNEAQ. The CDR3 nucleotides read TGTGCCAGCAGCTTAGCGCAGGGAATCACTGAAGCTTTCTTT. Encoded protein: CASSLAQGITEAFF. The full variable domain, in which reference TRBV7-8 and TRBJ1-1 provide the parts outside the CDR3, is GAGVSQSPRYKVAKRGQDVALRCDPISGHVSLFWYQQALGQGPEFLTYFQNEAQLDKSGLPSDRFFAERPEGSVSTLKIQRTQQEDSAVYLCASSLAQGITEAFFGQGTRLTVV.

The gene calls are TRBV7-8 and TRBJ2-3; the D gene is possibly TRBD1 (6 bases). Germline V gene data show CDR1 as SGHVS and CDR2 as FQNEAQ. The CDR3 extends over 17 amino acids. V lost 2 bases and J lost 4, with 19 bases in between. CDR3 sequence reads: CASSLNPRQVRADTQYF. CDR3 nucleotides: TGTGCCAGCAGCTTAAATCCCCGACAGGTCCGGGCAGATACGCAGTATTTT.

The chain recombines TRBV20-1 with TRBJ1-5; D is undetermined. The CDR3 runs 14 residues. The germline V gene has CDR1 DFQATT and CDR2 SNEGSKA (reference sequence). V lost 3 bases to trimming and J lost 5 bases, with 14 bases between them. CDR3 bases: TGCAGTGCTAGTCGGCAGGCCCTCGATCAGCCCCAGCATTTT. It translates to CSASRQALDQPQHF.